These T cell receptor beta chains were read from a single sample in a study of response to subunit inactivated influenza vaccine. TCRdb independently ran MiXCR on the RT-PCR reads; one entry per CDR3 protein. The sample holds hundreds of thousands of distinct CDR3 sequences, approximately 14% seen once. The sample here was PBMCs from blood, taken 11 to 12 days after vaccination. The source is a middle-aged man who received an inactivated influenza vaccine. CDR3s include the opening cysteine and the closing phenylalanine or tryptophan. A D gene is named only where the DNA matches it firmly.

J	V	D	CDR3
TRBJ2-3	TRBV7-2	-	CASSLWLDSTDTQYF
TRBJ1-2	TRBV20-1	-	CSARSTVRDGYTF
TRBJ2-7	TRBV6-1	-	CASKREPNFYEQYF
TRBJ2-3	TRBV7-2	TRBD2	CASRRTSGSADTQYF
TRBJ1-1	TRBV5-5	TRBD1	CASSLIYRGWTEAFF
TRBJ2-1	TRBV12-3/TRBV12-4	TRBD2	CASSSSSGLRNEQFF
TRBJ2-3	TRBV7-2	-	CASSSRDQLVGQYF
TRBJ2-7	TRBV5-1	TRBD1	CASSLQGQGAKYEQYF
TRBJ2-1	TRBV11-3	TRBD2	CASSLGGGRTYNEQFF
TRBJ2-3	TRBV7-2	-	CASSIDTLRTDTQYF
TRBJ2-2	TRBV12-3/TRBV12-4	-	CASSISGGELFF
TRBJ2-1	TRBV7-9	-	CASRSGTQRTNEQFF
TRBJ2-2	TRBV7-9	-	CASSSGTRRDTGELFF
TRBJ2-2	TRBV6-2/TRBV6-3	TRBD2	CASSGGLAGELFF
TRBJ2-7	TRBV5-1	-	CASSFQGLDEQYF
TRBJ1-2	TRBV3-1	TRBD1	CASSQLGQGAGYTF
TRBJ2-1	TRBV11-1	TRBD2	CASSFYRREDNEQFF